Reported below is one T cell receptor (beta chain). The data derive from a study of blood T cell repertoires in COVID-19. At the level of the study: Samples representing acute and convalescent COVID-19 were sourced from the United States, Italy and Spain.

Original handling: By means of reference gene primer amplification, nucleated cell counts were estimated. Produced via immunoSEQ multiplex PCR; TCRdb's table is partial and in-frame only. V, J and clone size are taken as reported in that table, and D and trimming were inferred from the DNA itself. The profile shows roughly 400,000 clones, 85% to 90% of them singletons. Membership in each cohort depended on participant-reported clinical history. The J segment lost 5 bases and the V segment lost 0 bases, leaving 4 bases of the junction unmatched. This CDR3 spans 14 amino acids. Germline V gene sequence: CDR1 GTSNPN, CDR2 SVGIG (reference sequence).

The sequencing input was PBMCs or T cells enriched from blood (not recorded which). This clonotype was sampled from a man in his thirties or forties who had recovered from COVID-19. The rearrangement uses TRBV30 and TRBJ2-1; 7 nucleotides align to TRBD2. This CDR3 reads CAWSVRLANNEQFF. Here the CDR3 DNA reads TGTGCCTGGAGTGTACGACTAGCCAACAATGAGCAGTTCTTC.